One T cell receptor beta chain is described in this entry. Antigen unknown. Within the sample, other DNA sequences also encode this same CDR3. This sample was included in a study of shared clonotypes between healthy human individuals. General observations from the study: Donor scarcity curtailed the genetic and exposure-history diversity represented herein. Rarefaction indicated that sorted-subset sequencing remained incomplete although depth was large.

CDR3 size: 15 residues. With V trimmed by 0 bases and J by 5 bases, 4 bases remained unmatched. CDR1 and CDR2 from the germline V gene are SGHNT and YYREEE (reference sequence). When replicate PCRs were run on sorted subsets, they used 200 to 250 ng DNA, about 30,000 T cell genomes. The data were produced by immunoSEQ multiplex PCR, yet TCRdb's version contains in-frame clones alone and is incomplete. The sample includes around 2.1 million clones, around 95% of them seen just once. The source material was naive CD4+ T cells sorted from blood. The subset here: CD45RA+ positively selected. The chain has TRBV5-4 and TRBJ2-2; 7 bases agree with TRBD1. The origin of this receptor is a man in his late teens or twenties in good health. The CDR3: CASSLGQGVTGELFF. The CDR3, as DNA: TGTGCCAGCAGCTTGGGACAGGGAGTAACCGGGGAGCTGTTTTTT.